There are many counts of the clone carrying this T cell receptor beta chain. Its antigen remains unknown. The data were taken from a study of blood T cells in healthy people across ages. General study results and limits: Strongly correlated with naive T cell percentage was TCR beta diversity.

Germline CDR1 and CDR2: SGHRS and YFSETQ. V shed 0 bases, J shed 4 bases, and the junction held 5 bases outside the gene matches. The CDR3 extends over 15 amino acids. Combining a sample-barcoded 5' primer with a J-beta primer mix, a second PCR ran for about 7 to 11 cycles. TCRdb analysed the 5' RACE reads with MiXCR anew, one entry per CDR3 protein. The table includes about 830,000 distinct CDR3 sequences, around 62% detected once. Source material: blood. The TCR comes from a young man in good health. The rearrangement links TRBV5-1 to TRBJ2-7, with 9 bases matching TRBD1. CDR3 amino acids: CASSLGGQGLYEQYF. The CDR3 coding sequence is TGCGCCAGCAGCTTGGGAGGACAGGGGTTGTACGAGCAGTACTTC.